This passage covers 4 T cell receptor beta chains from one sample sequenced in a study of T cell repertoires in cytomegalovirus infection. TCRdb itself ran the reads through MiXCR, one entry per CDR3 protein. The table records roughly 730,000 distinct CDR3 sequences, about 33% of them present only once. Their target antigens are unknown. This sample comprised cultured PBMCs, obtained from culture after CMV antigen stimulation. These receptor sequences come from a human donor in good health (CMV status not recorded). Some clones in this sample may be carry-over from other donors' samples.

The chain is built from TRBV7-6 and TRBJ1-3; a weak D match, TRBD1 (6 bases). The CDR3 is 15 residues long. V gave up 5 bases and J gave up 3 bases, with 14 bases separating them. Germline V gene sequence: CDR1 SGHVS, CDR2 FNYEAQ. This CDR3 reads CASSPLRGLGNTIYF. The DNA of the CDR3 is TGTGCCAGCAGCCCTCTCAGGGGTCTTGGAAACACCATATATTTT.

The J gene is TRBJ2-7, the V gene TRBV10-3; TRBD2 aligns across 14 bases. The CDR3 is 16 residues long. With V trimmed by 7 bases and J by 0 bases, 5 bases remained unmatched. CDR1 is ENHRY, CDR2 SYGVKD, per germline. CDR3 sequence reads: CAITRTSGGTSYEQYF. Written as DNA, the CDR3 is TGTGCCATCACTAGGACTAGCGGGGGGACCTCCTACGAGCAGTACTTC.

This clonotype was detected ten times or more. J is TRBJ2-3 and V is TRBV7-2, with 9 bases aligning to TRBD2. This CDR3 has 16 amino acids. V dropped 2 bases and J dropped 8; count of bases not matched to a gene: 11. The germline V gene encodes CDR1 SGHTA and CDR2 FQGNSA. CDR3 region: CASSLFAREGSGTQYF. The CDR3 bases are TGTGCCAGCAGCTTATTTGCGCGGGAGGGCAGTGGTACGCAGTATTTT.

This clonotype was picked up a small number of times. The V and J genes are TRBV6-6 and TRBJ1-2; maybe TRBD1 (5 bases). V lost 4 bases and J 3 bases, leaving 21 bases between the germline ends. The CDR3 totals 17 residues. CDR1 and CDR2 from the germline V gene are MNHNY and SVGAGI (reference sequence). CDR3 protein: CASSSPQGALPDYGYTF. The CDR3 DNA reads TGTGCCAGCAGTTCCCCGCAGGGCGCGTTACCGGACTATGGCTACACCTTC.